This entry is about one TCR beta chain. Its antigen has not been determined. No clone much larger than this one lies a single base away; base qualities are absent. Library generation was performed with multiplex PCR. The listed sequencing device is Illumina HiSeq 4000. iRepertoire HTBI primers and Arm-PCR amplification of CDR3 regions were used to construct TCR beta libraries. Before sequencing, the PCR products went through gel purification. In the source study's methods: Gene usage analysis of CDR3 amino acid clonotypes relied on the approximately 60 TRBV and over 13 TRBJ segments identified across samples. COPE and FqMerger were used to merge the filtered high-quality paired reads into contigs. BLAST was used to align contigs to IMGT TRBV, TRBD and TRBJ reference genes, and CDR3 was defined according to IMGT. Any clonotype with a frequency above 0.1% was classified as a highly expanded clone. Shannon entropy served as the measure of repertoire diversity, while the Gini coefficient captured V-J evenness. Public clonotypes were defined as clonotypes shared by more than one individual. TCRdb reanalyzed the raw reads on its own, using fastp at Q25 for trimming and MiXCR for clone calling, and kept in-frame beta chains. Duplicate CDR3 protein sequences are folded into a single record with the most common DNA and genes. Here the V and J calls rest on TCRdb's processing, not on the authors' analysis. The sample data list roughly 400,000 distinct CDR3 sequences, and 21% of these were observed just once. Roughly 13% of the sample is taken by the ten largest.

The data stem from a study of regulatory T cells in long-lasting Graves disease (dated by TCRdb to the early 2020s). For the wider study: Persistent Graves' disease was defined as persistently positive TSH receptor autoantibodies together with antithyroid drug treatment for over 5 years. TCR sequencing covered around 13 persistent and about 20 newly diagnosed Graves' disease patients, around 33 samples in total. This study used TCR sequencing and RNA sequencing of peripheral blood to compare persistent Graves' disease patients against newly diagnosed Graves' disease patients. Persistent Graves' disease patients in the clinical cohort had taken antithyroid drugs for 8 to 12 years on average. The study took place in China and was registered as a clinical trial.

Reading the germline V gene gives CDR1 SGHTA and CDR2 FQGNSA. The trim is 5 bases for V and 8 bases for J, with a gap of 15 bases between the germline ends. The CDR3 contains 13 residues, cysteine and phenylalanine counted. CDR3 DNA is the only sequence kept; it has 39 bases, read in frame from the first base. Summary of the overall study and its limitations: Only the TCR beta chain was sequenced and analyzed. Because the primary lesion, thyroid tissue, could not be accessed, the study looked at peripheral blood alone. Lower TCR Shannon entropy and fewer highly expanded clones were observed in persistent Graves' disease patients than in newly diagnosed patients, which suggested clonal expansion. The authors noted that the small sample size was a limitation that may lower accuracy. Persistent disease showed preferential use of TRBV28, TRBJ1-2 and TRBJ2-5, whereas newly diagnosed disease favored TRBV20-1 and TRBJ2-1. More public clonotypes were shared among persistent patients (under 3,000) than among newly diagnosed patients (966).

What the time point label conveys for this sample: persistent/refractory GD, antithyroid drugs over 5 years with positive TRAb. RNA was extracted from PBMCs in TRIzol for both TCR sequencing and RNA sequencing. The diagnosis of Graves' disease followed American Thyroid Association guidelines. Recruitment of patients was carried out at an endocrinology department in Xi'an, China. Each patient gave approximately 10 milliliters of peripheral blood, collected in an EDTA anticoagulant tube. Ficoll Paque Plus density gradient separation was used to isolate PBMCs, and no further T cell sorting was performed. An Agilent 2100 Bioanalyzer and agarose gel were used to check RNA quality, while a NanoDrop 2000 measured RNA concentration.

This TCR came from a female donor with Graves disease. The chain couples TRBV7-2 to TRBJ1-2; the D segment could be TRBD1, given 5 matching bases. This material consisted of peripheral blood mononuclear cells (PBMCs), taken when the disease was refractory, from a patient treated with antithyroid drugs. Here the CDR3 is given as CASSAVGQGGYTF. The sequenced DNA is TGTGCCAGCAGCGCGGTGGGGCAGGGCGGCTACACCTTC.